The 23 T cell receptor beta chains given below trace back to one sample, sequenced in a study of T cell clonotyping in hematopoietic cell transplantation (dated by TCRdb to the early 2020s). What this sample's time point label stands for: 30 days after allo-HCT. Library construction relied on the immunoSEQ multiplex PCR assay. Sourced from immuneACCESS, this table was stored by TCRdb with only in-frame sequences that have V and J called. A share of the clones is absent; for the studies checked, an unresolved V gene accounts for under half, and the remainder has no known explanation. The sample includes 7,000 or so clones, with about 88% observed a single time. The ten largest clones represent roughly 5% of the sample. The sequencing used PBMCs, collected 30 days after allogeneic stem cell transplant. These receptors originate from a female patient between 50 and 60 years old who had an allogeneic stem cell transplant from an unrelated donor, so the T cells may come from the graft donor. Some clones in this sample may be carry-over from other donors' samples.

The chain links TRBV7-3 to TRBJ2-3; D is undetermined. CDR3 length equals 14 residues. V lost 2 bases and J lost 1, with 7 bases in between. Germline V CDR1 and CDR2: SGHTA, FQGTGA. CDR3 bases: TGTGCCAGCAGCTTATTGACTCGCACAGATACGCAGTATTTT. It codes for CASSLLTRTDTQYF.

This CDR3 reads CASSLGPWTPYNEQFF. DNA for the CDR3: TGTGCCAGCAGCTTAGGGCCTTGGACTCCCTACAATGAGCAGTTCTTC. J is TRBJ2-1 and V is TRBV11-3; tentative D call: TRBD2 (5 bases). This CDR3 is 16 amino acids long. The V end was cut by 1 base, the J end by 2 bases, with 12 bases between. Germline loops: CDR1 SGHNT, CDR2 YENEEA.

The rearrangement uses TRBV6-4 and TRBJ1-1; D not certain. CDR1 and CDR2 from the germline V gene are MRHNA and SNTAGT. The ends were cut back, 3 bases at V and 1 base at J, with 6 bases in the middle. The CDR3 length is 13 residues. CDR3 coding DNA: TGTGCCAGCAGTGAAATGAGGAACACTGAAGCTTTCTTT. This gives the protein CASSEMRNTEAFF.

The chain recombines TRBV2 with TRBJ2-5; D call uncertain. Germline V CDR1 and CDR2: SNHLY, FYNNEI. V lost 0 bases and J lost 4, with 12 bases in between. There are 15 residues in the CDR3. The CDR3 DNA reads TGTGCCAGCAGTGAAGCGCTCATCCCCCGAGAGACCCAGTACTTC. This encodes CASSEALIPRETQYF.

The chain carries TRBV5-1 and TRBJ1-5; no clear D gene. Between the trimmed V and J ends, which lost 0 bases and 11 bases, there was a span of 9 bases. Germline-derived CDR1 and CDR2 are SGHRS and YFSETQ. The CDR3 runs to 12 residues. CDR3 DNA: TGCGCCAGCAGCTTGGAGGGCCGGACCCAGCATTTT. Translated: CASSLEGRTQHF.

The genes are TRBV30 and TRBJ2-7; D ambiguous. Trimming removed 3 bases from V and 5 bases from J, with 11 bases in between. The CDR3 is made up of 12 amino acids. Germline-derived CDR1 and CDR2 are GTSNPN and SVGIG (reference sequence). The CDR3 DNA reads TGTGCCTGGAGGCGCCCGGGTAACGAGCAGTACTTC. It specifies CAWRRPGNEQYF. The whole variable domain, filled in from reference TRBV30 and TRBJ2-7, reads SQTIHQWPATLVQPVGSPLSLECTVEGTSNPNLYWYRQAAGRGLQLLFYSVGIGQISSEVPQNLSASRPQDRQFILSSKKLLLSDSGFYLCAWRRPGNEQYFGPGTRLTVT.

The chain joins TRBV19 to TRBJ2-7, with 9 bases lining up with TRBD1. Germline assignment: CDR1 LNHDA and CDR2 SQIVND (reference sequence). The V segment lost 4 bases and the J segment 2 bases; nucleotides outside the gene matches: 6. This CDR3 region has 15 residues. Here the CDR3 reads CASSTRQGGTYEQYF. CDR3 DNA: TGTGCCAGTAGTACAAGACAGGGGGGGACCTACGAGCAGTACTTC.

The gene calls are TRBV5-1 and TRBJ1-5; weak D call: TRBD1 (5 bases). The CDR3 is made up of 14 amino acids. CDR1 SGHRS and CDR2 YFSETQ come from the germline V gene. V was clipped by 3 bases and J by 5 bases, with 12 bases between them. CDR3 protein: CASSWGGSDQPQHF. The DNA of the CDR3 is TGCGCCAGCAGCTGGGGGGGGTCGGATCAGCCCCAGCATTTT.

This chain connects TRBV11-2 to TRBJ2-3; D tentatively fits TRBD1 or TRBD2 (5 bases each). Trimming removed 8 bases at V and 2 bases at J, with 14 bases between. The CDR3 runs to 14 residues. Germline-derived CDR1 and CDR2 are SGHAT and FQNNGV. CDR3 coding DNA: TGTGCCAGCCTCCGGGACGGGAACACAGATACGCAGTATTTT. It specifies CASLRDGNTDTQYF.

The V gene is TRBV4-2, the J gene TRBJ2-7, with 8 bases that match TRBD2. V gave up 0 bases and J gave up 3 bases; unmatched junction bases: 4. Looked up from germline, CDR1 is LGHNA and CDR2 is YNFKEQ. This CDR3 is built from 15 residues. CDR3 sequence reads: CASSQEKRGYYEQYF. The CDR3 coding sequence is TGTGCCAGCAGCCAAGAAAAGCGGGGGTACTACGAGCAGTACTTC.

This clone is a singleton in its sample. The V and J genes are TRBV4-1 and TRBJ2-3; 7 bases line up with TRBD2. CDR3 length: 16 residues. The J segment lost 0 bases and the V segment lost 3 bases, leaving 6 bases of the junction unmatched. Germline V CDR1 and CDR2: MGHRA, YSYEKL. The CDR3 region is CASSHAGTISTDTQYF. Here the CDR3 DNA reads TGCGCCAGCAGCCACGCCGGGACTATAAGCACAGATACGCAGTATTTT.

This clone was counted once. The rearrangement links TRBV5-4 to TRBJ1-1; D gene ambiguous. V was clipped by 3 bases and J by 6 bases, with 12 bases between them. CDR1 and CDR2 (germline): SGHNT, YYREEE (reference sequence). The CDR3 totals 13 residues. DNA for the CDR3: TGTGCCAGCAGCTGGGAAGGGCCTGCTGAAGCTTTCTTT. This codes for CASSWEGPAEAFF. Drawing the rest from reference TRBV5-4 and TRBJ1-1, the complete variable domain is ETGVTQSPTHLIKTRGQQVTLRCSSQSGHNTVSWYQQALGQGPQFIFQYYREEENGRGNFPPRFSGLQFPNYSSELNVNALELDDSALYLCASSWEGPAEAFFGQGTRLTVV.

The chain joins TRBV29-1 to TRBJ2-7; 10 nucleotides match TRBD2. Trimming took 6 bases from V and 4 from J; bases not matched to a gene: 15. The CDR3 is made up of 16 amino acids. Germline V gene data show CDR1 as SQVTM and CDR2 as ANQGSEA. The CDR3, as DNA: TGCAGCGTCCGACAGGGGATAGCGGGAGGTTCTTACGAGCAGTACTTC. This codes for CSVRQGIAGGSYEQYF.

The V call is TRBV5-1, the J call TRBJ1-4; D perhaps matches TRBD1 (5 bases). CDR1 and CDR2 from the germline V gene are SGHRS and YFSETQ. This CDR3 has 13 amino acids. V dropped 3 bases and J dropped 8 bases, with 11 bases sitting between them. The CDR3: CASSSLEGEKLFF. DNA of the CDR3: TGCGCCAGCAGCTCACTCGAGGGGGAAAAACTGTTTTTT.

The rearrangement links TRBV5-6 to TRBJ1-2; no firm D call. CDR1 is SGHDT, CDR2 YYEEEE, per germline. The ends were cut back, 3 bases at V and 4 bases at J, with 13 bases in the middle. The CDR3 is made up of 14 amino acids. DNA of the CDR3: TGTGCCAGCAGCTGGTCGAGGGCTGGCTATGGCTACACCTTC. The encoded protein is CASSWSRAGYGYTF.

The rearrangement joins TRBV10-3 to TRBJ1-3; the D is unclear. Germline V gene sequence: CDR1 ENHRY, CDR2 SYGVKD. V was shortened by 0 bases and J by 2 bases, with 14 bases between the two germline ends. The CDR3 is made up of 17 amino acids. CDR3 sequence reads: CAISESRVGTTGNTIYF. The CDR3 DNA is TGTGCCATCAGTGAGTCCCGGGTGGGAACCACTGGAAACACCATATATTTT.

There are a few counts of this clone. V usage is TRBV2 and J usage is TRBJ1-4; D possibly corresponds to TRBD1 (5 bases). Germline assignment: CDR1 SNHLY and CDR2 FYNNEI. Trimming shortened V by 3 bases and J by 2 bases, and 7 bases separated the two germline ends. CDR3 length equals 14 residues. This chain's CDR3 is CASSDSGTNEKLFF. The CDR3 DNA reads TGTGCCAGCAGTGATTCAGGGACTAATGAAAAACTGTTTTTT. Supplemented by reference TRBV2 and TRBJ1-4, the full variable domain reads EPEVTQTPSHQVTQMGQEVILRCVPISNHLYFYWYRQILGQKVEFLVSFYNNEISEKSEIFDDQFSVERPDGSNFTLKIRSTKLEDSAMYFCASSDSGTNEKLFFGSGTQLSVL.

The chain couples TRBV5-6 to TRBJ1-5, with D maybe TRBD1 (5 bases). This CDR3 is 16 amino acids long. Trimming stripped 0 bases from V and 2 bases from J, with 12 bases between. The V gene's germline CDR1 is SGHDT and CDR2 YYEEEE. This chain's CDR3 is CASSLGGAGGNQPQHF. In DNA, the CDR3 is TGTGCCAGCAGCTTGGGAGGAGCGGGGGGCAATCAGCCCCAGCATTTT.

The rearrangement joins TRBV7-8 to TRBJ2-1, with D possibly matching TRBD1 (6 bases). Germline CDR1 and CDR2: SGHVS and FQNEAQ. V lost 5 bases to trimming and J lost 5 bases, with 13 bases between them. CDR3 length: 14 amino acids. CDR3 loop: CASSPGTPNNEQFF. CDR3 nucleotides: TGTGCCAGCAGCCCCGGGACACCTAACAATGAGCAGTTCTTC. Combining the CDR3 with reference TRBV7-8 and TRBJ2-1 gives the whole variable domain GAGVSQSPRYKVAKRGQDVALRCDPISGHVSLFWYQQALGQGPEFLTYFQNEAQLDKSGLPSDRFFAERPEGSVSTLKIQRTQQEDSAVYLCASSPGTPNNEQFFGPGTRLTVL.

V usage is TRBV30 and J usage is TRBJ1-2, with D maybe TRBD1 (5 bases). Trimming took 0 bases from V and 8 from J, leaving 13 bases between them. Per the germline V gene, CDR1 is GTSNPN and CDR2 is SVGIG (reference sequence). The CDR3 runs to 13 residues. The CDR3 here is CAWSVRGSGGYTF. CDR3 bases: TGTGCCTGGAGTGTACGGGGGAGTGGGGGCTACACCTTC.

The V gene is TRBV10-2, the J gene TRBJ2-7; TRBD2 matches at 11 bases. V lost 6 bases and J lost 4; bases outside the gene matches: 5. Germline values: CDR1 WSHSY, CDR2 SAAADI. This CDR3 comprises 14 residues. The CDR3 is CASRGTSGGYEQYF. The CDR3 DNA reads as TGCGCCAGCAGGGGGACTAGCGGCGGGTACGAGCAGTACTTC.

The chain couples TRBV6-5 to TRBJ2-1, with unresolved D. The germline V and J ends were trimmed by 10 bases and 5 bases, with 15 bases remaining between them. Germline CDR1 MNHEY, CDR2 SVGAGI. This CDR3 has 13 amino acids. In DNA form, the CDR3 reads TGTGCCACCGGACGAAGCGCGAACAATGAGCAGTTCTTC. Translation gives CATGRSANNEQFF.

J is TRBJ2-3 and V is TRBV25-1; D is tentatively TRBD1 or TRBD2 (5 bases each). From germline, CDR1 is MGHDK and CDR2 SYGVNS. The V gene lost 6 bases and the J gene lost 0 bases, with 13 bases spanning the gap. The CDR3 totals 15 residues. The CDR3 coding sequence is TGTGCCAGCAGAGGACGGGGCTTTAGCACAGATACGCAGTATTTT. Translation gives CASRGRGFSTDTQYF.